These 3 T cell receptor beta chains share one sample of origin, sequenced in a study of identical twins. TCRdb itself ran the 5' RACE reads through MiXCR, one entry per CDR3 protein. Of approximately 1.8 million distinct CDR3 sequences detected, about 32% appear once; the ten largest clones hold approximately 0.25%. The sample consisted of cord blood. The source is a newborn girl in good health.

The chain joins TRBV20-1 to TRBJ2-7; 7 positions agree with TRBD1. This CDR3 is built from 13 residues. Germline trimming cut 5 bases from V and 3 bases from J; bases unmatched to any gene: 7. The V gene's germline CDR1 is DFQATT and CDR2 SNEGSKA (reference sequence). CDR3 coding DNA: TGCAGTGCTCCAAGACAGGGAAGCTACGAGCAGTACTTC. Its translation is CSAPRQGSYEQYF.

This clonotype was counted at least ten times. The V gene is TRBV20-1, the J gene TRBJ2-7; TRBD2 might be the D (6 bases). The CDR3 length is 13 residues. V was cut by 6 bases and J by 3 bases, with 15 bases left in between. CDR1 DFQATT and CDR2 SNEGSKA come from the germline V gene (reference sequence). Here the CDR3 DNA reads TGCAGTGCCCTCAGGGACTCGCGCTACGAGCAGTACTTC. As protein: CSALRDSRYEQYF.

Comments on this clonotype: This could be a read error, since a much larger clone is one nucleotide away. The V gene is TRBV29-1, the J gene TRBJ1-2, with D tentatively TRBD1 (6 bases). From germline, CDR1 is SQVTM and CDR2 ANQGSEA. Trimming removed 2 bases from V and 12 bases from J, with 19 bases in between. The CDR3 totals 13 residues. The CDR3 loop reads CSVEFGVAGGHTF. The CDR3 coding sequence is TGCAGCGTTGAATTTGGGGTCGCGGGGGGCCACACCTTC.